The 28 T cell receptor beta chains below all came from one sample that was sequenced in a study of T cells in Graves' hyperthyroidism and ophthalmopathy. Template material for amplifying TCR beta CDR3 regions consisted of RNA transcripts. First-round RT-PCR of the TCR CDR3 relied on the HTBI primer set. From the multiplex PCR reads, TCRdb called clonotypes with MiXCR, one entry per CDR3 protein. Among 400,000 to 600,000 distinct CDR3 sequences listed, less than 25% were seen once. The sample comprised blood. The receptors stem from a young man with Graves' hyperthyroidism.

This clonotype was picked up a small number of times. DNA for the CDR3: TGTGCCAGCTCACCACTAGGGACAGGGAGGCTCGACGAGCAGTACTTC. Translated: CASSPLGTGRLDEQYF. V and J are TRBV18 and TRBJ2-7; TRBD1 aligns across 9 bases. The CDR3 sequence is 16 residues long. The V segment lost 1 base and the J segment 5 bases; nucleotides outside the gene matches: 9. CDR1 and CDR2 from the germline V gene are KGHSH and LQKENI.

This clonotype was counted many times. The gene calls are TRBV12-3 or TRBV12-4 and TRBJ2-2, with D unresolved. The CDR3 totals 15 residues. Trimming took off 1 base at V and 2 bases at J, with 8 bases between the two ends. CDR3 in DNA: TGTGCCAGCAGTTTAGGAGGACCTAACACCGGGGAGCTGTTTTTT. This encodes CASSLGGPNTGELFF.

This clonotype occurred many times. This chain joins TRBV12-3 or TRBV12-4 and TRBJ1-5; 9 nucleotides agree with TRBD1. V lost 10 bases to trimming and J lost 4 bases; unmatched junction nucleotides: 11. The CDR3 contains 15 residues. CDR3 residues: CAIAQGGQGNQPQHF. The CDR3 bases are TGTGCCATCGCCCAAGGGGGACAGGGTAATCAGCCCCAGCATTTT.

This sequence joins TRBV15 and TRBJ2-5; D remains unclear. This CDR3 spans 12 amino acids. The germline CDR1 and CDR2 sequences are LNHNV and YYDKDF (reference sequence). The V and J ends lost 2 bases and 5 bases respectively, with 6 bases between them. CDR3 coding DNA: TGTGCCACCAGCAGACTATGGGAGACCCAGTACTTC. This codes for CATSRLWETQYF.

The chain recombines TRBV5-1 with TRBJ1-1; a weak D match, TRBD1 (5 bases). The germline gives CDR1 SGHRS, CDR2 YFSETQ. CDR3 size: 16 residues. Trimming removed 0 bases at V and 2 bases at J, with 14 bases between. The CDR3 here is CASSLGAGNLNTEAFF. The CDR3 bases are TGCGCCAGCAGCTTGGGGGCAGGGAACCTCAACACTGAAGCTTTCTTT.

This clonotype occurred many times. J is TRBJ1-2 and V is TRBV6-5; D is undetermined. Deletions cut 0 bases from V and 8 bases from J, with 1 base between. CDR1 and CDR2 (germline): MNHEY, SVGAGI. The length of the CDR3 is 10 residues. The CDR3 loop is CASSYSGYTF. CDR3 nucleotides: TGTGCCAGCAGTTACTCAGGCTACACCTTC.

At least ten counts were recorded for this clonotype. CDR3 in DNA: TGTGCCAGCGGGCGGGAGGCCACTGAAGCTTTCTTT. Its protein is CASGREATEAFF. The chain has TRBV6-1 and TRBJ1-1, with D hard to call. Germline values: CDR1 MNHNS, CDR2 SASEGT. V shed 8 bases and J shed 4 bases, with 11 bases lying between them. CDR3 size: 12 residues.

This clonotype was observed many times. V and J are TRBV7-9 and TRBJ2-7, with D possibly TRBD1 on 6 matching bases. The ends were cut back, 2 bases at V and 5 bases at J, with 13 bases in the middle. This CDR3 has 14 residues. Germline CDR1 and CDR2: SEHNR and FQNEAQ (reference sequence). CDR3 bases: TGTGCCAGCAGCTTATCAGGGGCAGTAGACGAGCAGTACTTC. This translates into CASSLSGAVDEQYF.

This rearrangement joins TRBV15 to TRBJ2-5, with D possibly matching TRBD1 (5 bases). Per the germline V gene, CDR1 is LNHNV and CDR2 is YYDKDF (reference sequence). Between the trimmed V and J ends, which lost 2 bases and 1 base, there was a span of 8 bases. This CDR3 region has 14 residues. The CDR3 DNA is TGTGCCACCAGCAGACAGGGTCTCCAAGAGACCCAGTACTTC. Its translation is CATSRQGLQETQYF. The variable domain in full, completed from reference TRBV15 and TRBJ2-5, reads DAMVIQNPRYQVTQFGKPVTLSCSQTLNHNVMYWYQQKSSQAPKLLFHYYDKDFNNEADTPDNFQSRRPNTSFCFLDIRSPGLGDTAMYLCATSRQGLQETQYFGPGTRLLVL.

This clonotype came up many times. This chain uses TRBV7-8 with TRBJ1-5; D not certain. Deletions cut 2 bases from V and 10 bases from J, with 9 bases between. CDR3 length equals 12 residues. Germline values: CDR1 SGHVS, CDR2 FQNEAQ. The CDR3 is CASSLSGVPQHF. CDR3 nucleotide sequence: TGTGCCAGCAGCTTATCGGGTGTCCCCCAGCATTTT.

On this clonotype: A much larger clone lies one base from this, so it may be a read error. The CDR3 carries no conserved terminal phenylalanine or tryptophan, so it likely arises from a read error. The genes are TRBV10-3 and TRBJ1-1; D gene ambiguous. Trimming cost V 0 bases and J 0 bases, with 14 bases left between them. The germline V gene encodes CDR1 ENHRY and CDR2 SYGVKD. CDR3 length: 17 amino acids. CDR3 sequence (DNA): TGTGCCATCAGTGAGTCTCCGGGTTGGGCTATGAACACTGAAGCTTTCGTT. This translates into CAISESPGWAMNTEAFV.

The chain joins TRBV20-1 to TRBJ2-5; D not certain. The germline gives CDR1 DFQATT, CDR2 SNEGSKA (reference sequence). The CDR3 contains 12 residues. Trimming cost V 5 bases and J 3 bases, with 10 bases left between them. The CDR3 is CSAGDREETQYF. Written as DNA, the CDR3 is TGCAGTGCTGGCGACCGGGAAGAGACCCAGTACTTC.

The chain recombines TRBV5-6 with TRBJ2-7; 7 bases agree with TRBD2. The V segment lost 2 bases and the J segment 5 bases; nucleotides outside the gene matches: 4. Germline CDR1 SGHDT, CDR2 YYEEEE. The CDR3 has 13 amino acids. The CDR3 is CASSLLGGNEQYF. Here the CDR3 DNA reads TGTGCCAGCAGCTTATTGGGGGGGAACGAGCAGTACTTC.

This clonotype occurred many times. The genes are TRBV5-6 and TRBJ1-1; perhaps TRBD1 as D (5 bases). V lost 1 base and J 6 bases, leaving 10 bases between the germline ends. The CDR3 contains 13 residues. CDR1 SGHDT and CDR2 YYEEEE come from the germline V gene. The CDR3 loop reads CASSLWGIPEAFF. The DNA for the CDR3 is TGTGCCAGCAGCTTGTGGGGGATACCTGAAGCTTTCTTT.

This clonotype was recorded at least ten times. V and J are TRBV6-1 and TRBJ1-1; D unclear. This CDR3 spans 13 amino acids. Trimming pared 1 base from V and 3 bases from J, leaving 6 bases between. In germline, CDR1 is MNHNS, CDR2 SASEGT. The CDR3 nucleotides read TGTGCCAGCAGTGAAGGACCGCACACTGAAGCTTTCTTT. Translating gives CASSEGPHTEAFF.

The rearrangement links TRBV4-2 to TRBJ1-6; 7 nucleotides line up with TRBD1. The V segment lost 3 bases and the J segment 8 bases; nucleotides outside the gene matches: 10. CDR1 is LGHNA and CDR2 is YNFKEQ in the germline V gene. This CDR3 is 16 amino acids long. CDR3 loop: CASSHQQGRGDSPLHF. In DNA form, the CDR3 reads TGTGCCAGCAGCCACCAACAGGGGAGAGGAGATTCACCCCTCCACTTT.

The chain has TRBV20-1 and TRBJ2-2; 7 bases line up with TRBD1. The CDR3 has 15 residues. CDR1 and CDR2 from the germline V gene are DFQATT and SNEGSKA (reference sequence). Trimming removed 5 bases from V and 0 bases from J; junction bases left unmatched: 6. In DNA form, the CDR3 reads TGCAGTGCTTTTACCGGGACAGCGAACACCGGGGAGCTGTTTTTT. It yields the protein CSAFTGTANTGELFF.

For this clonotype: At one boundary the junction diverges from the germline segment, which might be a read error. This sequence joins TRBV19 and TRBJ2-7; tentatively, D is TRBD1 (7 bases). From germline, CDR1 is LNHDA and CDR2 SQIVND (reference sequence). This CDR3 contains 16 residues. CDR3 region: CASSSMGTAGIYDQYF. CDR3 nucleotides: TGTGCCAGTAGTAGCATGGGGACAGCGGGCATCTACGATCAGTACTTC.

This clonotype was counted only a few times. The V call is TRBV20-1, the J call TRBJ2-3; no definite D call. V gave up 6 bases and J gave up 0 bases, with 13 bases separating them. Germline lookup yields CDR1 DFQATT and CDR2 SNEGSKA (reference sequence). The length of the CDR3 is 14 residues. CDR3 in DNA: TGCAGTGCCCACTCGGTCCTCAGCACAGATACGCAGTATTTT. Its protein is CSAHSVLSTDTQYF.

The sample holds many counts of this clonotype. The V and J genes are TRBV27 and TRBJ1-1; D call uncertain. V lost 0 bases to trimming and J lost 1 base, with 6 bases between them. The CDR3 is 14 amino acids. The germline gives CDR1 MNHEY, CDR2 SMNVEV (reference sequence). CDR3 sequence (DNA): TGTGCCAGCAGTTTATCAGGGTGGAACACTGAAGCTTTCTTT. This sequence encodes CASSLSGWNTEAFF.

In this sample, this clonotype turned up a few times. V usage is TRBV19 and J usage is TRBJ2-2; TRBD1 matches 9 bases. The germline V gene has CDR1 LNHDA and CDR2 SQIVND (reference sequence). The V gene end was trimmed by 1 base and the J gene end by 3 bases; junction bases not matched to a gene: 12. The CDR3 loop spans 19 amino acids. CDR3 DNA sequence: TGTGCCAGTAGTATAGGGCTCACAGGGGGCAGCTTTTACACCGGGGAGCTGTTTTTT. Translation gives CASSIGLTGGSFYTGELFF.

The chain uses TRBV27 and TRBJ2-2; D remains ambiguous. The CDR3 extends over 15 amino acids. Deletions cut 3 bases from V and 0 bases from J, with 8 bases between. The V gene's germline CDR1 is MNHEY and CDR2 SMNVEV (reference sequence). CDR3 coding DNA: TGTGCCAGCAGTTTTTACGAACCGAACACCGGGGAGCTGTTTTTT. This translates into CASSFYEPNTGELFF.

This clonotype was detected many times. CDR3 DNA: TGTGCCAGCAGCGTAGGTTTGGACTCGGACTACGAGCAGTACTTC. Translating gives CASSVGLDSDYEQYF. The chain carries TRBV9 and TRBJ2-7, with D possibly matching TRBD2 (5 bases). V was cut by 0 bases and J by 3 bases, with 13 bases left in between. The CDR3 length is 15 residues. From germline, CDR1 is SGDLS and CDR2 YYNGEE.

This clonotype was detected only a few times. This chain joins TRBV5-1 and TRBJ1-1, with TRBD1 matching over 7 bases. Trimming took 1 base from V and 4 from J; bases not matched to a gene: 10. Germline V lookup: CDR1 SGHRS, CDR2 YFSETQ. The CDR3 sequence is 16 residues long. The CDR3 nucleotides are TGCGCCAGCAGCTTGACCTACAGGGGTATTGGCACTGAAGCTTTCTTT. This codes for CASSLTYRGIGTEAFF.

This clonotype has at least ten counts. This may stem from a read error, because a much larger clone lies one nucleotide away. CDR3 amino acids: CASARNTGELFF. The CDR3 nucleotides read TGTGCCAGCGCGAGGAACACCGGGGAGCTGTTTTTT. The V and J genes are TRBV6-2 or TRBV6-3 and TRBJ2-2; D is uncertain. The CDR3 runs 12 residues. Trimming took 8 bases from V and 1 from J, leaving 5 bases between them. Germline V gene data show CDR1 as MNHEY and CDR2 as SVGEGT.

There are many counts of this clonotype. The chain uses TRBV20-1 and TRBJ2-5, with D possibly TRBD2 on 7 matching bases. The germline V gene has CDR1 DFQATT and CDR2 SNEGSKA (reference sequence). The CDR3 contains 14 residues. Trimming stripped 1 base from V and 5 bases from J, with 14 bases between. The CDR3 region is CSARGSGGEETQYF. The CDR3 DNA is TGCAGTGCTAGAGGTTCGGGGGGCGAGGAGACCCAGTACTTC.

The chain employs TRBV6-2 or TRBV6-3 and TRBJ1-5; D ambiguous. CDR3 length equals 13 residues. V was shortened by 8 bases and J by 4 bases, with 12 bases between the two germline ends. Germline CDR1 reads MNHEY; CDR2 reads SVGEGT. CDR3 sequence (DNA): TGTGCCAGCTCTAGGACTTTGAATCAGCCCCAGCATTTT. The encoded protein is CASSRTLNQPQHF.

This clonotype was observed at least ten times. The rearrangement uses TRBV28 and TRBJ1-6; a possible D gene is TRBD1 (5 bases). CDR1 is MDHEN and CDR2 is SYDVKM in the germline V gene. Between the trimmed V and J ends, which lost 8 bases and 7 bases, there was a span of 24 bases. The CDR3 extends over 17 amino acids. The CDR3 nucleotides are TGTGCCAGCGAGATGAACAGGATTGGGTGGGAAAATTCACCCCTCCACTTT. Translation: CASEMNRIGWENSPLHF. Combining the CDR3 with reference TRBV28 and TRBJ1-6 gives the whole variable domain DVKVTQSSRYLVKRTGEKVFLECVQDMDHENMFWYRQDPGLGLRLIYFSYDVKMKEKGDIPEGYSVSREKKERFSLILESASTNQTSMYLCASEMNRIGWENSPLHFGNGTRLTVT.